Described below is a single TCR beta chain sequence and its context. Libraries were prepared by immunoSEQ multiplex PCR; TCRdb keeps only in-frame clonotypes and omits some of them. Of over 65,000 clones in the sample, 80% to 90% were seen once. This sample was taken from a study of OX40 agonist ivuxolimab in advanced cancers. For the study at large: Clinicians treated patients with ivuxolimab, an agonistic anti-OX40 (CD134) antibody. Recorded diagnoses for dose-escalation patients were hepatocellular carcinoma, melanoma, renal cell or head and neck cancer.

From germline, CDR1 is MNHEY and CDR2 SMNVEV (reference sequence). CDR3 length: 14 residues. The ends were cut back, 2 bases at V and 2 bases at J, with 7 bases in the middle. Sequenced here: CD4+ or CD8+ T cells sorted from blood, sampled in a trial of the OX40 agonist ivuxolimab. The genes are TRBV27 and TRBJ1-5; D gene ambiguous. The clonotype originates from an adult with an advanced solid tumor such as melanoma, head and neck, liver or kidney cancer. CDR3 residues: CASSLQSGNQPQHF. The CDR3 DNA is TGTGCCAGCAGTTTACAGAGTGGCAATCAGCCCCAGCATTTT.